This T cell receptor beta chain was sequenced in a study of CDR3 diversity in severe acne. There are a few counts of this clonotype. TCRdb redid the calling of the PCR reads with MiXCR, one entry per CDR3 protein. The table lists under 100,000 distinct CDR3 sequences, roughly 52% of them singletons, with 10% in the top ten. The CDR3 extends over 18 amino acids. Germline V gene data show CDR1 as MNHEY and CDR2 as SVGAGI. J gave up 0 bases and V 3 bases, and 6 bases lay outside the gene matches. The receptor comes from a male donor in good health, serving as a control. The sample comprised blood. The rearrangement links TRBV6-5 to TRBJ2-2, with 11 positions matching TRBD2. CDR3 residues: CASSYAALAGANTGELFF. CDR3 nucleotide sequence: TGTGCCAGCAGTTATGCGGCACTAGCGGGGGCGAACACCGGGGAGCTGTTTTTT.